The 16 T cell receptor beta chains below all came from one sample that was sequenced in a study of technical replicates of blood from a few donors. Some clones are missing from TCRdb's copy, which holds only in-frame ones; the method was immunoSEQ multiplex PCR. The data show around 84,000 clones, around 97% seen once. Sequencing was carried out using T cells isolated from PBMCs. All receptors derive from a human donor in good health.

V gene TRBV6-5 combines with J gene TRBJ1-1; D remains unclear. V lost 2 bases to trimming and J lost 1 base, with 5 bases between them. There are 13 residues in the CDR3. Germline V lookup: CDR1 MNHEY, CDR2 SVGAGI. The CDR3 protein is CASSYQKNTEAFF. The CDR3 coding sequence is TGTGCCAGCAGTTACCAGAAGAACACTGAAGCTTTCTTT.

This chain uses TRBV14 with TRBJ1-1; TRBD1 aligns across 8 bases. Germline lookup yields CDR1 SGHDN and CDR2 FVKESK. With 2 bases clipped from V and 3 bases from J, the junction kept 5 bases outside the gene matches. The CDR3 loop spans 15 amino acids. The CDR3 sequence is CASSQYGTGDTEAFF. Written as DNA, the CDR3 is TGTGCCAGCAGCCAATACGGGACAGGAGACACTGAAGCTTTCTTT.

This clone appeared once. The chain uses TRBV12-5 and TRBJ1-2; TRBD1 aligns across 8 bases. The CDR3 is made up of 16 amino acids. V lost 5 bases and J lost 3; bases outside the gene matches: 11. The germline V gene encodes CDR1 LGHNT and CDR2 FRNRAP. CDR3 DNA: TGTGCTAGTGGTCCAACCGGACAGGGTCTTGACTATGGCTACACCTTC. Translated: CASGPTGQGLDYGYTF.

The chain is built from TRBV2 and TRBJ1-6, with a possible D match to TRBD1 (6 bases). The CDR3 sequence is 16 residues long. V shed 6 bases and J shed 0 bases, with 12 bases lying between them. Germline-derived CDR1 and CDR2 are SNHLY and FYNNEI. The CDR3 protein is CASRERTDSYNSPLHF. The CDR3 DNA is TGTGCCAGCAGAGAAAGGACAGACTCCTATAATTCACCCCTCCACTTT.

The chain carries TRBV5-4 and TRBJ2-7, with D perhaps matching TRBD1 (5 bases). CDR1 is SGHNT and CDR2 is YYREEE in the germline V gene (reference sequence). Trimming removed 1 base from V and 2 bases from J, with 7 bases in between. This CDR3 has 13 amino acids. The chain's CDR3 is CASSLQGTYEQYF. The CDR3 nucleotides read TGTGCCAGCAGCTTGCAGGGTACCTACGAGCAGTACTTC.

CDR3 coding DNA: TGTGCCTGGGTGGGGAAGCGGGGGGCTTCCGGGGAGCTGTTTTTT. It specifies CAWVGKRGASGELFF. V and J are TRBV30 and TRBJ2-2; 9 nucleotides agree with TRBD2. Germline V gene lookup returns CDR1 GTSNPN and CDR2 SVGIG (reference sequence). The CDR3 length is 15 residues. Trimming cost V 5 bases and J 6 bases; bases outside gene matches: 10.

The J gene is TRBJ2-3, the V gene TRBV28; no clear D. This CDR3 is 16 amino acids long. V was pared by 2 bases and J by 2 bases, with 14 bases between. CDR1 and CDR2 from the germline V gene are MDHEN and SYDVKM. This CDR3 is CASSLGGRLSTDTQYF. The CDR3 DNA follows: TGTGCCAGCAGTTTAGGCGGCAGATTATCCACAGATACGCAGTATTTT. The variable domain in full, completed from reference TRBV28 and TRBJ2-3, reads DVKVTQSSRYLVKRTGEKVFLECVQDMDHENMFWYRQDPGLGLRLIYFSYDVKMKEKGDIPEGYSVSREKKERFSLILESASTNQTSMYLCASSLGGRLSTDTQYFGPGTRLTVL.

This clone was observed once. The rearrangement links TRBV30 to TRBJ1-5; a possible D gene is TRBD1 (5 bases). CDR1 GTSNPN and CDR2 SVGIG come from the germline V gene (reference sequence). CDR3 size: 14 residues. Trimming removed 5 bases at V and 4 bases at J, with 15 bases between. The CDR3 sequence: CAWAGTGENQPQHF. DNA for the CDR3: TGTGCCTGGGCCGGGACGGGGGAAAATCAGCCCCAGCATTTT.

The rearrangement links TRBV29-1 to TRBJ1-1; 9 bases are a match to TRBD1. The CDR3 is made up of 14 amino acids. In germline, CDR1 is SQVTM, CDR2 ANQGSEA. The V and J ends lost 5 bases and 4 bases, in that order; junction bases with no gene match: 8. The CDR3: CSVLQGALSTEAFF. DNA of the CDR3: TGCAGCGTTTTACAGGGGGCTTTGAGCACTGAAGCTTTCTTT.

The V and J genes are TRBV28 and TRBJ2-1; 7 nucleotides align to TRBD2. The V gene's germline CDR1 is MDHEN and CDR2 SYDVKM. The CDR3 runs to 12 residues. V lost 2 bases and J lost 8; bases outside the gene matches: 0. In DNA, the CDR3 is TGTGCCAGCAGTTTAGGGGGGGATGAGCAGTTCTTC. Translation: CASSLGGDEQFF.

V gene TRBV28 combines with J gene TRBJ2-5, with D possibly TRBD1 on 7 matching bases. Per the germline V gene, CDR1 is MDHEN and CDR2 is SYDVKM. V gave up 5 bases and J gave up 4 bases, with 17 bases separating them. The CDR3 is 15 amino acids. The CDR3 region has the DNA TGTGCCAGCAGTACTACCTACAGGGGACTAGAGACCCAGTACTTC. It is translated as CASSTTYRGLETQYF. Filled out from reference TRBV28 and TRBJ2-5, the complete variable domain reads DVKVTQSSRYLVKRTGEKVFLECVQDMDHENMFWYRQDPGLGLRLIYFSYDVKMKEKGDIPEGYSVSREKKERFSLILESASTNQTSMYLCASSTTYRGLETQYFGPGTRLLVL.

The chain is built from TRBV27 and TRBJ1-1; D unresolved. The CDR3 is 13 residues long. Germline V gene lookup returns CDR1 MNHEY and CDR2 SMNVEV (reference sequence). Trimming stripped 2 bases from V and 6 bases from J, with 10 bases between. CDR3 coding DNA: TGTGCCAGCAGTTTACGCAGTTGGTCTGAAGCTTTCTTT. Protein sequence: CASSLRSWSEAFF.

The rearrangement uses TRBV16 and TRBJ2-7; no reliable D call. CDR3 size: 16 residues. V was clipped by 1 base and J by 7 bases, with 20 bases between them. The germline CDR1 and CDR2 sequences are KGHSY and FQNENV. As DNA, the CDR3 is TGTGCCAGCAGCCAATGGAGCGACTTCACCTCGTGGGAGCAGTACTTC. Encoded protein: CASSQWSDFTSWEQYF.

This chain uses TRBV21-1 with TRBJ2-5; the table's TRBD2 call for D was not verified on the DNA. TRBV21-1 is a recognized pseudogene. The CDR3 runs 14 residues. The CDR3 region has the DNA TGTGCCAGCAGCAAAGGCGGGGGGGCAGAGACCCAGTACTTC. It specifies CASSKGGGAETQYF.

V and J are TRBV28 and TRBJ2-7, with a tentative D call TRBD2 (5 bases). The CDR3 spans 16 residues. Per the germline V gene, CDR1 is MDHEN and CDR2 is SYDVKM. V shed 2 bases and J shed 3 bases, with 17 bases lying between them. CDR3 DNA sequence: TGTGCCAGCAGTTTAAAGGCGGACTGGATCTACTACGAGCAGTACTTC. Protein sequence: CASSLKADWIYYEQYF. The entire variable domain, with the rest obtained from reference TRBV28 and TRBJ2-7, is as follows: DVKVTQSSRYLVKRTGEKVFLECVQDMDHENMFWYRQDPGLGLRLIYFSYDVKMKEKGDIPEGYSVSREKKERFSLILESASTNQTSMYLCASSLKADWIYYEQYFGPGTRLTVT.

This clone was picked up one time. The chain has TRBV19 and TRBJ2-2, with 7 positions matching TRBD2. CDR3 length: 18 amino acids. Looked up from germline, CDR1 is LNHDA and CDR2 is SQIVND (reference sequence). J lost 5 bases, V lost 5 bases, and 17 bases had no gene match. CDR3 nucleotides: TGTGCCAGTAGTGAACATCCCCAGGGAGGGCCTCGGACCGGGGAGCTGTTTTTT. It encodes CASSEHPQGGPRTGELFF.